This passage covers 26 T cell receptor beta chains from one sample sequenced in a study of response to subunit inactivated influenza vaccine listed by TCRdb under 2018. The protocol used for the library was RT-PCR. Sequenced on an Illumina HiSeq 2500. In TCRdb, the public reads were trimmed at Q25 with fastp and aligned with MiXCR, with productive beta chains retained. Duplicate CDR3 protein sequences are folded into a single record with the most common DNA and genes. Here the sample has roughly 520,000 distinct CDR3 sequences; around 25% occur a single time. Clones ranked in the top ten supply over 1.5% of the sample. The sequenced sample was CD4+ T cells sorted from PBMCs, obtained 4 to 6 days after vaccination. The receptors derive from a man over 45 who received an inactivated influenza vaccine. Donor details come from another sample of the same person, matched by shared clones.

Only one count was recorded for this clonotype. V usage is TRBV11-3 and J usage is TRBJ2-2, with D perhaps being TRBD1 or TRBD2 (6 bases each). V was pared by 5 bases and J by 4 bases, with 17 bases between. From germline, CDR1 is SGHNT and CDR2 YENEEA. The length of the CDR3 is 16 residues. The CDR3 region is CASSGGGPSGTGELFF. CDR3 DNA sequence: TGTGCCAGCAGCGGAGGGGGACCGTCGGGCACCGGGGAGCTGTTTTTT.

This clonotype was found a few times. The chain employs TRBV7-9 and TRBJ1-4; D call uncertain. This CDR3 has 15 residues. Germline lookup yields CDR1 SEHNR and CDR2 FQNEAQ (reference sequence). V lost 4 bases to trimming and J lost 0 bases, with 9 bases between them. This CDR3 is CASSSNSATNEKLFF. CDR3 DNA: TGTGCCAGCAGCTCCAACAGTGCAACTAATGAAAAACTGTTTTTT.

This clonotype turned up a few times. V and J are TRBV4-3 and TRBJ2-5; 8 bases are shared with TRBD1. With V trimmed by 2 bases and J by 5 bases, 7 bases remained unmatched. Looked up from germline, CDR1 is LGHNA and CDR2 is YSLEER. There are 15 residues in the CDR3. Written as DNA, the CDR3 is TGCGCCAGCAGCCAATCCCCAGGGGGCTGGGAGACCCAGTACTTC. Protein product: CASSQSPGGWETQYF.

This chain links TRBV12-3 or TRBV12-4 with TRBJ1-2; no definite D call. The CDR3 runs 14 residues. V was trimmed by 5 bases and J by 7 bases, leaving 17 bases between them. The chain's CDR3 is CASSPPAERFGYTF. CDR3 nucleotides: TGTGCCAGCAGTCCCCCCGCGGAGAGGTTTGGCTACACCTTC.

A few counts support this clonotype. V gene TRBV10-3 combines with J gene TRBJ2-1; weak D call: TRBD2 (7 bases). V lost 7 bases, J lost 2 bases, and 15 bases lay in between. Germline-derived CDR1 and CDR2 are ENHRY and SYGVKD. The CDR3 covers 15 residues. The CDR3 is CAITAGGAPYNEQFF. CDR3 in DNA: TGTGCCATCACCGCTGGGGGGGCACCCTACAATGAGCAGTTCTTC.

This clonotype was observed a handful of times. The V call is TRBV12-3 or TRBV12-4, the J call TRBJ2-7, with 11 positions matching TRBD2. The CDR3 has 16 amino acids. V was pared by 6 bases and J by 0 bases, with 7 bases of the junction left unmatched. CDR3 in amino acids: CASRVGTSGRSYEQYF. The DNA of the CDR3 is TGTGCCAGCAGGGTAGGGACTAGCGGACGCTCCTACGAGCAGTACTTC.

The CDR3 is CASSVAGTSGSSYEQYF. The CDR3 bases are TGTGCCAGCAGCGTAGCTGGGACTAGCGGGAGCTCCTACGAGCAGTACTTC. This sequence joins TRBV9 and TRBJ2-7; 14 bases fit TRBD2. V shed 0 bases and J 0 bases; nucleotides not matched to a gene: 2. The CDR3 is 17 amino acids. Germline V lookup: CDR1 SGDLS, CDR2 YYNGEE.

The genes are TRBV4-1 and TRBJ1-4; 7 nucleotides align to TRBD1. Germline values: CDR1 MGHRA, CDR2 YSYEKL. Unmatched junction bases numbered 5, after V lost 2 bases and J lost 5 bases. CDR3 length equals 15 residues. CDR3 loop: CASSQRGQNNEKLFF. The CDR3, as DNA: TGCGCCAGCAGCCAAAGGGGACAGAACAATGAAAAACTGTTTTTT.

The chain links TRBV4-2 to TRBJ2-4, with D tentatively TRBD1 or TRBD2 (5 bases each). Germline V gene data show CDR1 as LGHNA and CDR2 as YNFKEQ. This CDR3 has 15 residues. The V end was cut by 6 bases, the J end by 6 bases, with 18 bases between. The CDR3 coding sequence is TGTGCCAGCAGGGAGCCGGGACGCACAGGAAACATTCAGTACTTC. Amino acid sequence: CASREPGRTGNIQYF.

This clonotype has more than one count but fewer than ten. The V gene is TRBV7-2, the J gene TRBJ2-1, with 10 bases matching TRBD2. The CDR3 runs to 16 residues. V was clipped by 5 bases and J by 2 bases; unmatched bases: 6. CDR1 SGHTA and CDR2 FQGNSA come from the germline V gene. The CDR3, as DNA: TGTGCCAGCAGCCTACAAGCGGGGGGGGCCTACAATGAGCAGTTCTTC. Translation: CASSLQAGGAYNEQFF.

The V call is TRBV4-2, the J call TRBJ2-7; a weak D match, TRBD1 (5 bases). Germline V gene data show CDR1 as LGHNA and CDR2 as YNFKEQ. The ends were cut back, 5 bases at V and 5 bases at J, with 22 bases in the middle. The CDR3 has 16 residues. The CDR3 sequence is CASSYNTQGVVDEQYF. CDR3 bases: TGTGCCAGCAGCTACAACACACAAGGGGTGGTTGACGAGCAGTACTTC.

This clonotype was observed a few times. J is TRBJ1-2 and V is TRBV7-2; possibly TRBD1 for D (5 bases). Trimming took off 7 bases at V and 5 bases at J, with 11 bases between the two ends. Germline assignment: CDR1 SGHTA and CDR2 FQGNSA. The CDR3 sequence is 12 residues long. The CDR3 nucleotides are TGTGCCAGCAACCCCTCAGGGTATGGCTACACCTTC. Translation gives CASNPSGYGYTF.

Only a few counts were recorded for this clonotype. V gene TRBV12-3 or TRBV12-4 combines with J gene TRBJ1-2, with a weak D call TRBD1 (5 bases). The length of the CDR3 is 14 residues. V lost 1 base and J lost 6, with 12 bases in between. CDR3 region: CASSLVSRENGYTF. CDR3 DNA sequence: TGTGCCAGCAGTTTAGTTTCCAGGGAAAATGGCTACACCTTC.

This clonotype has only a few counts. V gene TRBV12-3 or TRBV12-4 combines with J gene TRBJ1-5; TRBD1 might be the D (5 bases). V gave up 4 bases and J gave up 1 base, with 8 bases separating them. CDR3 length: 14 amino acids. The CDR3 DNA sequence: TGTGCCAGCAGTTGGACAACCAGCAATCAGCCCCAGCATTTT. It specifies CASSWTTSNQPQHF.

J is TRBJ2-7 and V is TRBV19; D is perhaps TRBD2 (7 bases). There are 13 residues in the CDR3. V lost 4 bases and J lost 3, with 10 bases in between. Germline V gives CDR1 LNHDA, CDR2 SQIVND (reference sequence). The CDR3 here is CASSRGGDYEQYF. The CDR3 DNA is TGTGCCAGTAGTAGAGGGGGGGACTACGAGCAGTACTTC.

The gene calls are TRBV20-1 and TRBJ2-3, with 13 bases that match TRBD2. Germline assignment: CDR1 DFQATT and CDR2 SNEGSKA (reference sequence). The CDR3 consists of 15 residues. V lost 5 bases and J lost 5; bases outside the gene matches: 7. CDR3 coding DNA: TGCAGTGCTGCCCCCGGACTAGCGGGGGAAGATACGCAGTATTTT. Its protein product is CSAAPGLAGEDTQYF.

The genes are TRBV11-3 and TRBJ2-7; D not resolved. The CDR3 loop spans 13 amino acids. Trimming took 0 bases from V and 4 from J, leaving 7 bases between them. Germline V CDR1 and CDR2: SGHNT, YENEEA. The CDR3 DNA reads TGTGCCAGCAGCTTAGATCCCGAGTACGAGCAGTACTTC. The encoded protein is CASSLDPEYEQYF.

This clonotype was seen more than once but under ten times. The chain has TRBV5-1 and TRBJ1-5; D gene uncertain. The CDR3 is 15 amino acids. The germline gives CDR1 SGHRS, CDR2 YFSETQ. V lost 0 bases and J lost 1, with 8 bases in between. The CDR3 nucleotides read TGCGCCAGCAGCTTGGGGGATGGGAGCAATCAGCCCCAGCATTTT. Translation gives CASSLGDGSNQPQHF.

Turning to this clonotype: One base away lies a much larger clone, so this may be a sequencing read error. The gene calls are TRBV10-3 and TRBJ2-5; D gene unclear. V gave up 5 bases and J gave up 5 bases, with 9 bases separating them. CDR1 and CDR2 (germline): ENHRY, SYGVKD. This CDR3 contains 12 residues. The CDR3 coding sequence is TGTGCCATCAGTCGGAGCCATGAGACCCAGTACTTC. The encoded protein is CAISRSHETQYF.

At least ten counts were recorded for this clonotype. The chain links TRBV29-1 to TRBJ2-3; the match to TRBD1 covers 10 bases. Germline lookup yields CDR1 SQVTM and CDR2 ANQGSEA. V lost 6 bases to trimming and J lost 7 bases; unmatched junction nucleotides: 7. The CDR3 length is 13 residues. The CDR3 bases are TGCAGCGTGAGGGACAGGGGAGGGAATACGCAGTATTTT. Its translation: CSVRDRGGNTQYF.

The chain is built from TRBV15 and TRBJ2-1; TRBD1 or TRBD2 may be the D gene (5 bases each). CDR1 is LNHNV and CDR2 is YYDKDF in the germline V gene (reference sequence). Trimming left V 0 bases short and J 5 bases short, with 11 bases between. The CDR3 has 15 residues. CDR3 nucleotide sequence: TGTGCCACCAGCAGAGATTCGGGGCCCCACAATGAGCAGTTCTTC. Protein sequence: CATSRDSGPHNEQFF.

CDR3 nucleotide sequence: TGCAGTGCTAAAGAGCGGACGGCCTACAATGAGCAGTTCTTC. Its protein product is CSAKERTAYNEQFF. The gene calls are TRBV20-1 and TRBJ2-1, with D tentatively TRBD2 (5 bases). The V gene lost 4 bases and the J gene lost 2 bases, with 12 bases spanning the gap. Germline lookup yields CDR1 DFQATT and CDR2 SNEGSKA (reference sequence). The CDR3 contains 14 residues.

V gene TRBV7-9 combines with J gene TRBJ2-5, with D possibly matching TRBD2 (5 bases). Germline V gene sequence: CDR1 SEHNR, CDR2 FQNEAQ (reference sequence). The CDR3 spans 15 residues. Trimming cost V 5 bases and J 5 bases, with 18 bases left between them. CDR3 sequence (DNA): TGTGCCAGCAGCCGAACCCCCGGGGTCGGGGAGACCCAGTACTTC. Translation: CASSRTPGVGETQYF.

This clonotype was seen a handful of times. The J gene is TRBJ1-2, the V gene TRBV3-1; D remains unclear. The V and J ends lost 0 bases and 0 bases respectively, with 8 bases between them. Germline CDR1 is LGHDT and CDR2 is YNNKEL (reference sequence). CDR3 size: 15 residues. The CDR3 region is CASSQELSPNYGYTF. The DNA for the CDR3 is TGTGCCAGCAGCCAAGAATTGAGCCCTAACTATGGCTACACCTTC.

The chain uses TRBV9 and TRBJ1-1; no definite D call. The CDR3 totals 14 residues. V lost 4 bases and J 1 base, leaving 11 bases between the germline ends. CDR1 is SGDLS and CDR2 is YYNGEE in the germline V gene. The CDR3 here is CASSPSIKNTEAFF. DNA for the CDR3: TGTGCCAGCAGCCCCTCCATCAAGAACACTGAAGCTTTCTTT.

This clonotype was counted at least ten times. This chain uses TRBV2 with TRBJ1-6; D gene unclear. Between the trimmed V and J ends, which lost 2 bases and 0 bases, there was a span of 8 bases. The CDR3 runs to 16 residues. Germline V gives CDR1 SNHLY, CDR2 FYNNEI. CDR3 region: CASSELGSSYNSPLHF. CDR3 DNA sequence: TGTGCCAGCAGTGAACTGGGCAGCTCCTATAATTCACCCCTCCACTTT.